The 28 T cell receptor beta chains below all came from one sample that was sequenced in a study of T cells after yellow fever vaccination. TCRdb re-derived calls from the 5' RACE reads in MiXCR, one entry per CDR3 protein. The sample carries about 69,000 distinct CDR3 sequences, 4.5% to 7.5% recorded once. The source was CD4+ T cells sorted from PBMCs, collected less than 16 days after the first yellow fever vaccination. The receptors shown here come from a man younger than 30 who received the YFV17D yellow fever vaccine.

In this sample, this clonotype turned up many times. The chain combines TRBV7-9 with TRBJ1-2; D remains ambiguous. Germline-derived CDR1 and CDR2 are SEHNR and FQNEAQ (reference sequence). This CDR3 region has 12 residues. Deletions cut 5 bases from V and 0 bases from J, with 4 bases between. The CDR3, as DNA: TGTGCCAGCAGCCACACTAACTATGGCTACACCTTC. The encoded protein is CASSHTNYGYTF.

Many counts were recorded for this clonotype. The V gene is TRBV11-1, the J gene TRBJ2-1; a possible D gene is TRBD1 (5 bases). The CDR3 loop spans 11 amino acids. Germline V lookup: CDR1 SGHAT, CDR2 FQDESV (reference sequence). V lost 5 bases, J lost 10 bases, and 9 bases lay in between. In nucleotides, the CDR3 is TGTGCCAGCAGCCCAGGACACGAGCAGTTCTTC. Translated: CASSPGHEQFF.

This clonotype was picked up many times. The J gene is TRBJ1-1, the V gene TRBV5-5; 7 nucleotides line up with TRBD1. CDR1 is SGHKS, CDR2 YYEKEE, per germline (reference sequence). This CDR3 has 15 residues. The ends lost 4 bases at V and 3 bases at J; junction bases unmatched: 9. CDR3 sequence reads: CASSPRTGGDTEAFF. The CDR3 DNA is TGTGCCAGCAGCCCTCGGACAGGCGGCGACACTGAAGCTTTCTTT.

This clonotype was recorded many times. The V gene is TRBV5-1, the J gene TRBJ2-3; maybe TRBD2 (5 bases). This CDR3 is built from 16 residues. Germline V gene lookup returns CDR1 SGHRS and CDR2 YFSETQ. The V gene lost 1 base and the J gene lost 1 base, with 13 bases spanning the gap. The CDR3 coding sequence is TGCGCCAGCAGCTTGTTTGGGAGTCGGGGCACAGATACGCAGTATTTT. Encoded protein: CASSLFGSRGTDTQYF.

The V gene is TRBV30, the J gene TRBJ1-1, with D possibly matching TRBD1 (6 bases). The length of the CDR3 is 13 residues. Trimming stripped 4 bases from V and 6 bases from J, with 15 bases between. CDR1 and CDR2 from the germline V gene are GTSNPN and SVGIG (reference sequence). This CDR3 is CAWNPRGASEAFF. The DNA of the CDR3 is TGTGCCTGGAACCCCCGGGGGGCCTCTGAAGCTTTCTTT.

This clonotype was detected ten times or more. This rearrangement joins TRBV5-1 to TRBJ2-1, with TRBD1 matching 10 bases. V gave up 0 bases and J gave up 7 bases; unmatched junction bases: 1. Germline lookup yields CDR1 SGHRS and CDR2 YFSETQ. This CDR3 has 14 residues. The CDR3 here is CASSLGTGGNEQFF. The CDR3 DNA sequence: TGCGCCAGCAGCTTGGGGACAGGGGGAAATGAGCAGTTCTTC.

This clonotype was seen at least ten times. CDR3 amino acids: CASSYVTARNTEAFF. The CDR3 DNA is TGTGCCAGCAGTTACGTGACAGCTCGGAACACTGAAGCTTTCTTT. The chain recombines TRBV6-5 with TRBJ1-1; a weak D match, TRBD1 (5 bases). Trimming removed 2 bases at V and 1 base at J, with 11 bases between. The germline V gene encodes CDR1 MNHEY and CDR2 SVGAGI. This CDR3 region has 15 residues.

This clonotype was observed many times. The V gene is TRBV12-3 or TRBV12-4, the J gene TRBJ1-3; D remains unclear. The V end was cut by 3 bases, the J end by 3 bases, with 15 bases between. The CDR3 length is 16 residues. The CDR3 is CASSFVHGSNGNTIYF. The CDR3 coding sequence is TGTGCCAGCAGTTTTGTGCACGGGAGTAATGGAAACACCATATATTTT.

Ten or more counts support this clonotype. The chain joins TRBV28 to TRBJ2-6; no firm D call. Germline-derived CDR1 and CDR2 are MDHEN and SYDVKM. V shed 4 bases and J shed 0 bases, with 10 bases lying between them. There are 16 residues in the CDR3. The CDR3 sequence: CASSSPGVSGANVLTF. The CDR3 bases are TGTGCCAGCAGTTCCCCAGGTGTCTCTGGGGCCAACGTCCTGACTTTC.

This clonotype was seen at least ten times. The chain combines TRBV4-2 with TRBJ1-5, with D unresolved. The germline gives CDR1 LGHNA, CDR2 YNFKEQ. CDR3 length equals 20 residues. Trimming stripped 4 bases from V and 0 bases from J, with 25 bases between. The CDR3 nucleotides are TGTGCCAGCAGCCTCCGCCTCCCGGGATCCGAAAGCGGTAGCAATCAGCCCCAGCATTTT. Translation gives CASSLRLPGSESGSNQPQHF.

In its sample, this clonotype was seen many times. CDR3 residues: CSARSDPQYF. Here the CDR3 DNA reads TGCAGTGCTAGATCGGATCCCCAGTACTTC. The chain recombines TRBV20-1 with TRBJ2-5; D call uncertain. Trimming took 2 bases from V and 9 from J, leaving 7 bases between them. CDR1 is DFQATT, CDR2 SNEGSKA, per germline (reference sequence). The CDR3 contains 10 residues.

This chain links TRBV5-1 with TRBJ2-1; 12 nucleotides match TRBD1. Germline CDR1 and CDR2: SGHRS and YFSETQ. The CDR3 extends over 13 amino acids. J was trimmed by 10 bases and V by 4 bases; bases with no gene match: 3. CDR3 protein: CASSIGTGGEQFF. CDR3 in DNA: TGCGCCAGCAGCATAGGGACAGGGGGCGAGCAGTTCTTC.

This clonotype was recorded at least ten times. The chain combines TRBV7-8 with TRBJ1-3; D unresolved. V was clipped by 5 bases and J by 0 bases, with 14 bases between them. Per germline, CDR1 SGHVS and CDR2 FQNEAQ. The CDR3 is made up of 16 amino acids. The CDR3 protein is CASSPTDGRSGNTIYF. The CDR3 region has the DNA TGTGCCAGCAGCCCGACTGACGGCCGCTCTGGAAACACCATATATTTT.

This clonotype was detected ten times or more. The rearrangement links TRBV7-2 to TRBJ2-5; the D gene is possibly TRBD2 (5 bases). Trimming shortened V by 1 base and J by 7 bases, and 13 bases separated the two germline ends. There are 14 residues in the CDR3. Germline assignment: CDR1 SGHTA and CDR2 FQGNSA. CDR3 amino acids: CASSLGGIRGTQYF. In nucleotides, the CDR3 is TGTGCCAGCAGCTTAGGAGGGATCCGAGGGACCCAGTACTTC.

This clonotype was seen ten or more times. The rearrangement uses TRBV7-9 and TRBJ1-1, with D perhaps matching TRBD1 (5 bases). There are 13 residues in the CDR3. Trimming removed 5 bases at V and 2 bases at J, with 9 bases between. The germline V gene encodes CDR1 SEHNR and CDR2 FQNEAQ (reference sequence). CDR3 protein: CASSRDGNTEAFF. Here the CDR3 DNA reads TGTGCCAGCAGCCGGGACGGCAACACTGAAGCTTTCTTT.

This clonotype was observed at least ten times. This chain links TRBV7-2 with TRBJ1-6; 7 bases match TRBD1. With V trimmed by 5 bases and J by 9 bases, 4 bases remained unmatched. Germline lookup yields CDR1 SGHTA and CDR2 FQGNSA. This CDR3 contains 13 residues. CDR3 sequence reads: CASSKNRGSPLHF. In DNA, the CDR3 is TGTGCCAGCAGCAAGAACAGGGGTTCACCCCTCCACTTT.

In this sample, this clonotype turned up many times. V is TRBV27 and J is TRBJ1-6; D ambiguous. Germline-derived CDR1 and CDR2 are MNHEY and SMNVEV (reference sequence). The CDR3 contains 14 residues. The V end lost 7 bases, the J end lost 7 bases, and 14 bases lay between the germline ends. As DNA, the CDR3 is TGTGCCAGCATGGCAAGTGGGAGGAATTCACCCCTCCACTTT. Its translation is CASMASGRNSPLHF.

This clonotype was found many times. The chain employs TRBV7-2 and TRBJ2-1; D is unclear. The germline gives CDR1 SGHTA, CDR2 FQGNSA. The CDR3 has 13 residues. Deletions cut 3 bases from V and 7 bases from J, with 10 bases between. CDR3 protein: CASSFEQRNEQFF. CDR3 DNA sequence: TGTGCCAGCAGCTTTGAGCAGAGAAATGAGCAGTTCTTC.

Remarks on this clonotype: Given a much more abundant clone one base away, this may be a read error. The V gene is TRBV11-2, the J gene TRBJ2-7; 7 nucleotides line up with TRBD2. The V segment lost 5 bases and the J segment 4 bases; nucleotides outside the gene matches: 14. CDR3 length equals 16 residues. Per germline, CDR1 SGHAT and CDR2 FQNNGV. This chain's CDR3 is CASSGGGGLTMYEQYF. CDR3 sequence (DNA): TGTGCCAGCAGCGGCGGCGGGGGACTCACGATGTACGAGCAGTACTTC.

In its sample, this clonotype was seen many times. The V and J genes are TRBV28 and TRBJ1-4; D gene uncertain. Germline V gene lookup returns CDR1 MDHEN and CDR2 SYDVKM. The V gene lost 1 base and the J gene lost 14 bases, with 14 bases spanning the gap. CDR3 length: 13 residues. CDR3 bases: TGTGCCAGCAGTTTATTTAGCAGGCTTGGGCTGTTTTTT. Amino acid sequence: CASSLFSRLGLFF.

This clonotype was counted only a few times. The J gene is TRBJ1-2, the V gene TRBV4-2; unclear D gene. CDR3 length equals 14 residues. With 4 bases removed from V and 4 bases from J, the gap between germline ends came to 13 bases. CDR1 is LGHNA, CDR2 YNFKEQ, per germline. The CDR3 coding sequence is TGTGCCAGCAGCCCCGGGCGTCCGGGCTATGGCTACACCTTC. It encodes CASSPGRPGYGYTF.

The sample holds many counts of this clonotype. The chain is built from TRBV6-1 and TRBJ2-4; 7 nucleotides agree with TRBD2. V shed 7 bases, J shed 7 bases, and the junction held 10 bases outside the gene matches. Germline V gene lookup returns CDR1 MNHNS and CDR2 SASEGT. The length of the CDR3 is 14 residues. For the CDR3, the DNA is TGTGCCAGCACTGCCCGCTGGGGGGGGAACATTCAGTACTTC. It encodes CASTARWGGNIQYF.

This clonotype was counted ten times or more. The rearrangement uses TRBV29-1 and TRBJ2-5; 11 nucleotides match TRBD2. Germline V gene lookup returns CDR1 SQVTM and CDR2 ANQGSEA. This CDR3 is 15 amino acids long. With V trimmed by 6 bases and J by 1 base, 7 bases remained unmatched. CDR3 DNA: TGCAGCGTGCGACTGGGACTAGCGGTCCAAGAGACCCAGTACTTC. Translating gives CSVRLGLAVQETQYF.

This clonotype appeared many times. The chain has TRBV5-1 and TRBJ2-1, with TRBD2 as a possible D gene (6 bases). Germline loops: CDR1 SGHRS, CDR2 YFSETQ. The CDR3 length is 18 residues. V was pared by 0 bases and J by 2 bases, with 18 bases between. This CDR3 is CASSLVSLGLPPYNEQFF. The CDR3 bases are TGCGCCAGCAGCTTGGTTAGCTTGGGACTGCCGCCCTACAATGAGCAGTTCTTC.

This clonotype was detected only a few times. The CDR3 bases are TGTGCCAGTAGTATCCCCGGGGCGCCTAGCGCAGATACGCAGTATTTT. Translating it yields CASSIPGAPSADTQYF. The chain uses TRBV19 and TRBJ2-3; tentatively, D is TRBD2 (6 bases). The V gene's germline CDR1 is LNHDA and CDR2 SQIVND (reference sequence). V lost 3 bases and J lost 4, with 17 bases in between. The length of the CDR3 is 16 residues. Together with reference TRBV19 and TRBJ2-3, the CDR3 gives the full variable domain: DGGITQSPKYLFRKEGQNVTLSCEQNLNHDAMYWYRQDPGQGLRLIYYSQIVNDFQKGDIAEGYSVSREKKESFPLTVTSAQKNPTAFYLCASSIPGAPSADTQYFGPGTRLTVL.

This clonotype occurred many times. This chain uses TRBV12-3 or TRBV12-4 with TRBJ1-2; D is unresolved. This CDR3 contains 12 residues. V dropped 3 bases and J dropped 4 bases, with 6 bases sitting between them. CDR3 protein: CASSLNTYGYTF. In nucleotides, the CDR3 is TGTGCCAGCAGTTTGAATACCTATGGCTACACCTTC.

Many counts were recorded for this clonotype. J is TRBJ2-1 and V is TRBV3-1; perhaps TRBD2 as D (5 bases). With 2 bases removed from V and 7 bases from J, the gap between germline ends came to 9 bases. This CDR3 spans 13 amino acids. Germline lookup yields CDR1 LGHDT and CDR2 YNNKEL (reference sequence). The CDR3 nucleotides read TGTGCCAGCAGCCAAAGCGGCCTAAATGAGCAGTTCTTC. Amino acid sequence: CASSQSGLNEQFF.

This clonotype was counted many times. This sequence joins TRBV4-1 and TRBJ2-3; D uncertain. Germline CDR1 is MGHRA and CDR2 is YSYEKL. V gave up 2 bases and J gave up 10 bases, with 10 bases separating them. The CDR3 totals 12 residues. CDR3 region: CASSQRQSAQYF. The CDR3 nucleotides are TGCGCCAGCAGCCAAAGGCAGAGTGCGCAGTATTTT.